This TCR beta chain was documented in a study of neurological immune-mediated disorders. This clonotype was found many times. Germline loops: CDR1 SNHLY, CDR2 FYNNEI. V lost 1 base to trimming and J lost 4 bases, with 4 bases between them. The CDR3 is made up of 12 amino acids. TCRdb recomputed calls from the 5' RACE reads with MiXCR, one row per CDR3 protein. The table lists about 48,000 distinct CDR3 sequences, around 10% of them singletons. What was sequenced was PBMCs. This chain connects TRBV2 to TRBJ1-2; D is undetermined. The TCR originated in a woman between 35 and 50 years old with HTLV-1-associated myelopathy (HAM/TSP). The CDR3, as DNA: TGTGCCAGCAGTGAAGACTTCTATGGCTACACCTTC. This sequence encodes CASSEDFYGYTF. Based on the CDR3 plus reference TRBV2 and TRBJ1-2, the full variable domain is EPEVTQTPSHQVTQMGQEVILRCVPISNHLYFYWYRQILGQKVEFLVSFYNNEISEKSEIFDDQFSVERPDGSNFTLKIRSTKLEDSAMYFCASSEDFYGYTFGSGTRLTVV.